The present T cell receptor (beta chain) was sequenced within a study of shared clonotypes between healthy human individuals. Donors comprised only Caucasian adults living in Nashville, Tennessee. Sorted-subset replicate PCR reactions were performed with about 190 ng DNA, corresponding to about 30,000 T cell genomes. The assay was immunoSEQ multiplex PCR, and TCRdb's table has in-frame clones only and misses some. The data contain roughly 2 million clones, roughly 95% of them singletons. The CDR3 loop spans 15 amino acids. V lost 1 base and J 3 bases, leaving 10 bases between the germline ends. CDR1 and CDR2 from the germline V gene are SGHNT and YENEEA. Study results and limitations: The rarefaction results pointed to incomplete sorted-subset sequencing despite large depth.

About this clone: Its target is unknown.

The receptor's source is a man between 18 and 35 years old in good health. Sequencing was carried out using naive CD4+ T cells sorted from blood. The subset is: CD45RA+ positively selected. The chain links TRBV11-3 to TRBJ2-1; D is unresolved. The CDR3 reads CASSLAPGSYNEQFF. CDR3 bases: TGTGCCAGCAGCTTAGCTCCGGGTAGCTACAATGAGCAGTTCTTC.